A single sample is the source of the 16 T cell receptor beta chains below, sequenced in a study of blood T cell repertoires in COVID-19. Measured with immunoSEQ multiplex PCR; TCRdb has only the in-frame clones, and not every one. The sample yields about 140,000 clones, about 82% seen once. Sequencing used peripheral blood. The origin of the receptors is a woman aged 55-69 years with acute or convalescent COVID-19.

V and J are TRBV5-4 and TRBJ2-3; 9 positions match TRBD2. CDR3 length: 15 residues. Germline trimming cut 4 bases from V and 4 bases from J; bases unmatched to any gene: 7. From germline, CDR1 is SGHNT and CDR2 YYREEE (reference sequence). CDR3 coding DNA: TGTGCCAGCAGCCGAGAGCGGGGGGTCTCAGATACGCAGTATTTT. Its translation: CASSRERGVSDTQYF.

This chain uses TRBV5-1 with TRBJ2-7; TRBD1 aligns across 8 bases. CDR3 size: 16 residues. The J segment lost 4 bases and the V segment lost 0 bases, leaving 9 bases of the junction unmatched. Germline CDR1 reads SGHRS; CDR2 reads YFSETQ. The CDR3 is CASSLDGTGTRYEQYF. As DNA, the CDR3 is TGCGCCAGCAGCTTGGATGGGACAGGAACCAGATACGAGCAGTACTTC.

The chain is built from TRBV27 and TRBJ1-4, with D possibly being TRBD1 (6 bases). The CDR3 consists of 16 residues. The V gene lost 5 bases and the J gene lost 0 bases, with 13 bases spanning the gap. Germline-derived CDR1 and CDR2 are MNHEY and SMNVEV (reference sequence). The CDR3 DNA sequence: TGTGCCAGCAGTACCACACAGGGTGCAACTAATGAAAAACTGTTTTTT. Its protein product is CASSTTQGATNEKLFF.

This chain uses TRBV4-1 with TRBJ2-7; TRBD2 might be the D (6 bases). V was shortened by 1 base and J by 2 bases, with 9 bases between the two germline ends. CDR3 length equals 14 residues. Looked up from germline, CDR1 is MGHRA and CDR2 is YSYEKL. The CDR3 DNA is TGCGCCAGCAGCCAAGGGGGGGAGACCTACGAGCAGTACTTC. This translates into CASSQGGETYEQYF.

In its sample, this clone was seen a few times. The chain combines TRBV18 with TRBJ1-5; D call uncertain. The V gene lost 2 bases and the J gene lost 7 bases, with 9 bases spanning the gap. The germline V gene has CDR1 KGHSH and CDR2 LQKENI. This CDR3 has 13 residues. CDR3 DNA: TGTGCCAGCTCACCAGCGGATTCCCAGCCCCAGCATTTT. Its translation: CASSPADSQPQHF.

This clone was detected only once. The rearrangement links TRBV19 to TRBJ2-2, with 10 bases aligning to TRBD2. The CDR3 has 19 amino acids. Germline CDR1 reads LNHDA; CDR2 reads SQIVND (reference sequence). J lost 1 base, V lost 6 bases, and 14 bases had no gene match. The CDR3 DNA reads as TGTGCCAGTAGCCCCTCCCGGCTAGCGGGGGAATGGAACACCGGGGAGCTGTTTTTT. This codes for CASSPSRLAGEWNTGELFF.

This sequence joins TRBV28 and TRBJ1-5; D call uncertain. Germline V gene lookup returns CDR1 MDHEN and CDR2 SYDVKM. The CDR3 has 14 amino acids. The V end was cut by 5 bases, the J end by 2 bases, with 10 bases between. The CDR3, as DNA: TGTGCCAGCAGTCCGGGAAGCGGCAATCAGCCCCAGCATTTT. It encodes CASSPGSGNQPQHF.

V gene TRBV13 combines with J gene TRBJ2-6; possibly TRBD1 for D (6 bases). CDR1 and CDR2 from the germline V gene are PRHDT and FYEKMQ (reference sequence). Trimming left V 8 bases short and J 0 bases short, with 11 bases between. There are 15 residues in the CDR3. CDR3 loop: CASGQLNSGANVLTF. The CDR3 DNA is TGTGCCAGCGGACAGCTAAACTCTGGGGCCAACGTCCTGACTTTC.

The chain couples TRBV10-2 to TRBJ2-2, with TRBD1 matching over 10 bases. The CDR3 extends over 17 amino acids. The ends lost 3 bases at V and 7 bases at J; junction bases unmatched: 11. Germline loops: CDR1 WSHSY, CDR2 SAAADI. CDR3 sequence (DNA): TGCGCCAGCAGTGACCAAGACAGGGGGCGGAAAGGCGGGGAGCTGTTTTTT. Amino acid sequence: CASSDQDRGRKGGELFF.

The genes are TRBV28 and TRBJ2-1; D might be TRBD2 (6 bases). Germline V gene lookup returns CDR1 MDHEN and CDR2 SYDVKM. This CDR3 has 17 amino acids. V gave up 2 bases and J gave up 1 base, with 15 bases separating them. The CDR3, as DNA: TGTGCCAGCAGTTTAAATTTCGGGGACTCTTCCTACAATGAGCAGTTCTTC. Translating it yields CASSLNFGDSSYNEQFF.

The chain links TRBV28 to TRBJ1-2; no firm D call. This CDR3 is built from 13 residues. Trimming pared 3 bases from V and 1 base from J, leaving 6 bases between. CDR1 and CDR2 (germline): MDHEN, SYDVKM. The CDR3 coding sequence is TGTGCCAGCAGTTTCCCGGGTAACTATGGCTACACCTTC. This codes for CASSFPGNYGYTF.

This clone was detected a few times. The rearrangement uses TRBV27 and TRBJ2-2; D is undetermined. Germline V gene lookup returns CDR1 MNHEY and CDR2 SMNVEV (reference sequence). V lost 6 bases, J lost 2 bases, and 7 bases lay in between. CDR3 length equals 13 residues. CDR3 nucleotides: TGTGCCAGCAGGACTGATAACACCGGGGAGCTGTTTTTT. Amino acids: CASRTDNTGELFF.

The chain has TRBV11-3 and TRBJ1-6, with TRBD1 as a possible D gene (6 bases). The CDR3 length is 18 residues. Germline CDR1 and CDR2: SGHNT and YENEEA. With 5 bases removed from V and 0 bases from J, the gap between germline ends came to 17 bases. This CDR3 is CASSTRQEMSSYNSPLHF. The CDR3 nucleotides are TGTGCCAGCAGCACGAGACAGGAGATGAGCTCCTATAATTCACCCCTCCACTTT. Full variable domain (rest looked up from reference TRBV11-3 and TRBJ1-6): EAGVVQSPRYKIIEKKQPVAFWCNPISGHNTLYWYLQNLGQGPELLIRYENEEAVDDSQLPKDRFSAERLKGVDSTLKIQPAELGDSAVYLCASSTRQEMSSYNSPLHFGNGTRLTVT.

The rearrangement links TRBV7-9 to TRBJ2-3, with TRBD2 identical over 9 bases. This CDR3 region has 18 residues. With 5 bases clipped from V and 6 bases from J, the junction kept 18 bases outside the gene matches. Germline loops: CDR1 SEHNR, CDR2 FQNEAQ (reference sequence). This CDR3 is CASSPKVRLAGPRDTQYF. As DNA, the CDR3 is TGTGCCAGCAGCCCGAAAGTCCGGCTAGCGGGGCCCCGCGATACGCAGTATTTT.

The rearrangement links TRBV6-6 to TRBJ2-7; 11 positions match TRBD1. The V gene's germline CDR1 is MNHNY and CDR2 SVGAGI (reference sequence). J was trimmed by 8 bases and V by 5 bases; bases with no gene match: 11. The CDR3 is 15 amino acids. The CDR3 region is CASSAPRDRGKKQYF. In DNA form, the CDR3 reads TGTGCCAGCAGTGCCCCGCGGGACAGGGGGAAGAAGCAGTACTTC.

V usage is TRBV24-1 and J usage is TRBJ2-6; 16 bases fit TRBD2. This CDR3 comprises 19 residues. Germline lookup yields CDR1 KGHDR and CDR2 SFDVKD. J was trimmed by 2 bases and V by 1 base; bases with no gene match: 1. The CDR3 spells CATSDFGTSGGAGANVLTF. In nucleotides, the CDR3 is TGTGCCACCAGTGATTTCGGGACTAGCGGGGGGGCTGGGGCCAACGTCCTGACTTTC.